The 27 T cell receptor beta chains below come from one sample, sequenced in a study of molecular identifiers for immune sequencing clone quantification. Each CDR3 protein gets one entry after TCRdb re-called the PCR reads with MiXCR. The table records hundreds of thousands of distinct CDR3 sequences, about 25% of them present only once. The material sequenced was naive CD8+ T cells from blood, with Jurkat cell RNA spiked in. Described subset: FACS-sorted CD8+CD4-CCR7+CD45RA+ naive T cells. Receptors were obtained from a human donor in good health. Some libraries in this study had Jurkat cell RNA spiked in.

This clonotype was recorded a few times. The CDR3 protein is CASRPLNEETQYF. CDR3 DNA: TGTGCCAGCAGACCGTTGAATGAAGAGACCCAGTACTTC. J is TRBJ2-5 and V is TRBV12-3 or TRBV12-4; D gene uncertain. V lost 6 bases and J 3 bases, leaving 11 bases between the germline ends. This CDR3 spans 13 amino acids.

There are a few counts of this clonotype. A much larger clone differs from this one at a single base, so this may be a read error. The rearrangement joins TRBV2 to TRBJ2-1; no reliable D call. The J call could be wrong; TRBJ2-7 is a better fit for the DNA end. Per germline, CDR1 SNHLY and CDR2 FYNNEI. The CDR3 covers 13 residues. CDR3 protein: CALKAATYNEQYF. In nucleotides, the CDR3 is TGTGCCCTAAAAGCAGCTACATACAATGAGCAGTACTTC.

This clonotype was found many times. This chain links TRBV4-3 with TRBJ1-1; the D is unclear. CDR1 is LGHNA, CDR2 YSLEER, per germline. V lost 0 bases and J lost 9, with 14 bases in between. The CDR3 is 14 residues long. The CDR3, as DNA: TGCGCCAGCAGCCAAGATCAATCCGGAATTCAAGCTTTCTTT. It codes for CASSQDQSGIQAFF.

This clonotype was found many times. The chain carries TRBV12-3 or TRBV12-4 and TRBJ2-3; D ambiguous. This CDR3 contains 12 residues. Trimming shortened V by 7 bases and J by 2 bases, and 7 bases separated the two germline ends. The CDR3 sequence is CASTIATDTQYF. The CDR3 DNA reads TGTGCCAGCACCATTGCCACAGATACGCAGTATTTT.

This clonotype has ten or more counts. J is TRBJ2-3 and V is TRBV4-1; D gene unclear. V dropped 1 base and J dropped 6 bases, with 14 bases sitting between them. The length of the CDR3 is 15 residues. The germline V gene encodes CDR1 MGHRA and CDR2 YSYEKL. The CDR3 sequence is CASSQVTHESDTQYF. The CDR3 DNA follows: TGCGCCAGCAGCCAAGTGACCCATGAGAGTGATACGCAGTATTTT.

This clonotype has a handful of counts. V and J are TRBV13 and TRBJ2-5; 9 nucleotides align to TRBD2. Trimming at V came to 5 bases and at J to 3 bases, leaving 10 bases not matched to a gene. Looked up from germline, CDR1 is PRHDT and CDR2 is FYEKMQ (reference sequence). The CDR3 has 16 residues. The CDR3 nucleotides read TGTGCCAGCAGCCCTCAACTAGCGGGCCGTAAAGAGACCCAGTACTTC. It is translated as CASSPQLAGRKETQYF.

In this sample, this clonotype turned up a few times. The CDR3 DNA sequence: TGTGCCACACGGGACAGGGTCACCGGGGAGCTGTTTTTT. Encoded protein: CATRDRVTGELFF. This rearrangement joins TRBV6-1 to TRBJ2-2; 9 bases agree with TRBD1. V shed 10 bases and J 4 bases; nucleotides not matched to a gene: 4. The CDR3 loop spans 13 amino acids. The germline CDR1 and CDR2 sequences are MNHNS and SASEGT.

Ten or more counts support this clonotype. The genes are TRBV7-6 and TRBJ2-5; D gene ambiguous. The CDR3 loop spans 13 amino acids. Germline V CDR1 and CDR2: SGHVS, FNYEAQ. Between the trimmed V and J ends, which lost 5 bases and 5 bases, there was a span of 12 bases. The chain's CDR3 is CASSPELWETQYF. CDR3 nucleotide sequence: TGTGCCAGCAGCCCCGAGCTTTGGGAGACCCAGTACTTC.

The chain links TRBV19 to TRBJ1-1; TRBD1 might be the D (6 bases). The CDR3 totals 14 residues. Trimming shortened V by 6 bases and J by 7 bases, and 18 bases separated the two germline ends. Germline V CDR1 and CDR2: LNHDA, SQIVND (reference sequence). CDR3 DNA sequence: TGTGCCAGTAGACGGGGGGGGGCCGACTTTGAAGCTTTCTTT. Encoded protein: CASRRGGADFEAFF.

The chain joins TRBV20-1 to TRBJ2-1, with 9 bases fitting TRBD2. CDR3 length equals 16 residues. The germline gives CDR1 DFQATT, CDR2 SNEGSKA (reference sequence). Unmatched junction bases numbered 4, after V lost 1 base and J lost 0 bases. CDR3: CSARGTSVSSYNEQFF. The CDR3 DNA reads TGCAGTGCTAGAGGGACTAGCGTAAGCTCCTACAATGAGCAGTTCTTC.

The chain joins TRBV30 to TRBJ2-1; possible D gene TRBD1, 9 bases. Germline assignment: CDR1 GTSNPN and CDR2 SVGIG (reference sequence). Trimming left V 3 bases short and J 2 bases short, with 14 bases between. This CDR3 is 15 amino acids long. CDR3 amino acids: CAWSGGDRAYNEQFF. The CDR3 region has the DNA TGTGCCTGGAGCGGGGGGGACAGGGCCTACAATGAGCAGTTCTTC.

This sequence joins TRBV5-6 and TRBJ2-2, with a tentative D call TRBD2 (6 bases). The CDR3 totals 15 residues. V dropped 1 base and J dropped 3 bases, with 10 bases sitting between them. The V gene's germline CDR1 is SGHDT and CDR2 YYEEEE. The DNA for the CDR3 is TGTGCCAGCAGCTTGAGTAGCGGAGACACCGGGGAGCTGTTTTTT. Its protein is CASSLSSGDTGELFF. The complete variable domain, with remaining parts taken from reference TRBV5-6 and TRBJ2-2, reads DAGVTQSPTHLIKTRGQQVTLRCSPKSGHDTVSWYQQALGQGPQFIFQYYEEEERQRGNFPDRFSGHQFPNYSSELNVNALLLGDSALYLCASSLSSGDTGELFFGEGSRLTVL.

The V gene is TRBV11-2, the J gene TRBJ2-1; maybe TRBD2 (6 bases). The V gene lost 1 base and the J gene lost 7 bases, with 14 bases spanning the gap. The germline gives CDR1 SGHAT, CDR2 FQNNGV. The CDR3 extends over 15 amino acids. The CDR3 DNA reads as TGTGCCAGCAGCTTAGTAGCGGCCCCAGGGAATGAGCAGTTCTTC. Protein sequence: CASSLVAAPGNEQFF.

Notes on this clonotype: A clone one base away is much larger, so this may be a read error. The rearrangement uses TRBV5-1 and TRBJ2-1, with 11 bases fitting TRBD2. Germline loops: CDR1 SGHRS, CDR2 YFSETQ. The CDR3 length is 21 residues. CDR3 sequence (DNA): TGCGCCAGCAGCCCCCGGCCGGGTACTAGCGGGGGCCCGAGCTCCTGCAATGAGCAGTTCTTC. Its translation is CASSPRPGTSGGPSSCNEQFF. Drawing the rest from reference TRBV5-1 and TRBJ2-1, the complete variable domain is KAGVTQTPRYLIKTRGQQVTLSCSPISGHRSVSWYQQTPGQGLQFLFEYFSETQRNKGNFPGRFSGRQFSNSRSEMNVSTLELGDSALYLCASSPRPGTSGGPSSCNEQFFGPGTRLTVL.

J is TRBJ2-7 and V is TRBV9, with 10 bases aligning to TRBD1. Germline V gene sequence: CDR1 SGDLS, CDR2 YYNGEE. V gave up 3 bases and J gave up 2 bases; unmatched junction bases: 5. This CDR3 has 15 residues. The CDR3 coding sequence is TGTGCCAGCAGCGAGGACAGGGGGAAGGCCTACGAGCAGTACTTC. Translation: CASSEDRGKAYEQYF.

This clonotype occurred once. V usage is TRBV11-3 and J usage is TRBJ2-3; no firm D call. The germline V gene encodes CDR1 SGHNT and CDR2 YENEEA. CDR3 length: 16 residues. V was shortened by 5 bases and J by 2 bases, with 17 bases between the two germline ends. CDR3 nucleotides: TGTGCCAGCAGCGGAGACAAGTACCCCTACACAGATACGCAGTATTTT. Translated: CASSGDKYPYTDTQYF. The variable domain in full, completed from reference TRBV11-3 and TRBJ2-3, reads EAGVVQSPRYKIIEKKQPVAFWCNPISGHNTLYWYLQNLGQGPELLIRYENEEAVDDSQLPKDRFSAERLKGVDSTLKIQPAELGDSAVYLCASSGDKYPYTDTQYFGPGTRLTVL.

In the case of this clonotype: Relative to the germline gene, one junction end is altered; a read error may explain this. The rearrangement joins TRBV7-2 to TRBJ1-3; possibly TRBD1 for D (6 bases). In germline, CDR1 is SGHTA, CDR2 FQGNSA. The CDR3 spans 14 residues. The CDR3 loop reads CAGSPGTPGNTIYF. CDR3 DNA sequence: TGTGCCGGCAGCCCCGGGACACCCGGAAACACCATATATTTT.

This clonotype was seen a handful of times. The V and J genes are TRBV9 and TRBJ1-1; D is perhaps TRBD1 (6 bases). The CDR3 is 15 residues long. V dropped 0 bases and J dropped 8 bases, with 17 bases sitting between them. Germline V gene data show CDR1 as SGDLS and CDR2 as YYNGEE. The CDR3: CASSVAQTGYREAFF. The CDR3 region has the DNA TGTGCCAGCAGCGTAGCCCAAACAGGGTATAGGGAAGCTTTCTTT.

With regard to this clonotype: Since a much larger clone is just one base distant, this may be a read error. The chain is built from TRBV20-1 and TRBJ1-5, with unresolved D. The CDR3 runs to 15 residues. Germline assignment: CDR1 DFQATT and CDR2 SNEGSKA (reference sequence). The CDR3: CSARVDGNSNQLQHF. For the CDR3, the DNA is TGCAGTGCTAGAGTGGACGGAAATAGCAATCAGCTCCAGCATTTT.

This clonotype appeared a single time. This chain uses TRBV30 with TRBJ2-4; 8 bases line up with TRBD1. The CDR3 contains 13 residues. CDR1 is GTSNPN and CDR2 is SVGIG in the germline V gene (reference sequence). Germline trimming cut 4 bases from V and 8 bases from J; bases unmatched to any gene: 7. Written as DNA, the CDR3 is TGTGCCTGGAACGGTCAGGGGGCTGACATTCAGTACTTC. Protein product: CAWNGQGADIQYF.

As for this clonotype: An end of the junction differs from the germline gene, which may be a read error. This chain links TRBV5-3 with TRBJ2-2, with D tentatively TRBD2 (6 bases). TRBV5-3 is filed as an ORF, its function uncertain. This CDR3 spans 13 amino acids. The CDR3 is CASRKTDAGGLFF. CDR3 bases: TGTGCCAGCAGGAAGACAGACGCCGGGGGGCTGTTTTTT.

V usage is TRBV27 and J usage is TRBJ2-7; 11 nucleotides match TRBD1. The trim removed 1 base at V and 5 bases at J, leaving 7 bases unmatched. The CDR3 length is 16 residues. Germline CDR1 is MNHEY and CDR2 is SMNVEV (reference sequence). The CDR3 DNA reads TGTGCCAGCAGTTTATTAGGGACAGGGGGTGCCGACGAGCAGTACTTC. Translating gives CASSLLGTGGADEQYF.

About this clonotype: A read error may produce the germline difference seen at one junction end. The rearrangement links TRBV27 to TRBJ2-1, with 9 bases matching TRBD1. The CDR3 has 14 residues. Germline CDR1 and CDR2: MNHEY and SMNVEV (reference sequence). CDR3 DNA: TGTGCCGGCAGTTCGGGACAGGGCTACAATGAGCAGTTCTTC. It yields the protein CAGSSGQGYNEQFF.

This chain connects TRBV12-3 or TRBV12-4 to TRBJ2-3, with D possibly matching TRBD1 (6 bases). The CDR3 has 14 amino acids. The germline V and J ends were trimmed by 2 bases and 5 bases, with 11 bases remaining between them. CDR3 sequence: CASSLMGALDTQYF. The CDR3 DNA follows: TGTGCCAGCAGTTTAATGGGGGCGTTAGATACGCAGTATTTT.

This chain links TRBV7-9 with TRBJ1-4; D remains ambiguous. The V end lost 1 base, the J end lost 13 bases, and 13 bases lay between the germline ends. The CDR3 totals 13 residues. CDR1 SEHNR and CDR2 FQNEAQ come from the germline V gene (reference sequence). Written as DNA, the CDR3 is TGTGCCAGCAGCTTAGAGGAGGGCAGGCCACTGTTTTTT. The encoded protein is CASSLEEGRPLFF.

This clonotype appeared many times. The rearrangement joins TRBV5-1 to TRBJ1-3; D remains unclear. CDR1 and CDR2 from the germline V gene are SGHRS and YFSETQ. CDR3 size: 13 residues. V gave up 6 bases and J gave up 6 bases, with 13 bases separating them. In nucleotides, the CDR3 is TGCGCCAGCAATTTGGAGGGAGCAAACACCATATATTTT. Encoded protein: CASNLEGANTIYF.

This clonotype was counted many times. The chain combines TRBV7-9 with TRBJ2-7; TRBD2 aligns across 7 bases. The CDR3 has 17 amino acids. Trimming cost V 0 bases and J 6 bases; bases outside gene matches: 14. CDR1 is SEHNR, CDR2 FQNEAQ, per germline (reference sequence). The CDR3 bases are TGTGCCAGCAGCTTAGCGCGTGGAGCGGGAAGAGAGGCCGAGCAGTACTTC. It translates to CASSLARGAGREAEQYF.